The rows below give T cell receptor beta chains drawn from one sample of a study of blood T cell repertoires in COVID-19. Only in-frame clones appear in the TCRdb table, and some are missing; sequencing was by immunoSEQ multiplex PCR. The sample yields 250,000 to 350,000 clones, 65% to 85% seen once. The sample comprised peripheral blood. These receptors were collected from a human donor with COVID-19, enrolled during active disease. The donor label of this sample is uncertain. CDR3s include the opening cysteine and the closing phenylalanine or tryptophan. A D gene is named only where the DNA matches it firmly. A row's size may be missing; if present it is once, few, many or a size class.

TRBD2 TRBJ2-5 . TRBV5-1 CASSRTLSGSMETQYF TGCGCCAGCAGCAGGACACTTAGCGGGAGTATGGAGACCCAGTACTTC
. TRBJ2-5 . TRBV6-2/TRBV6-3 CASSYSPGQSHF TGTGCCAGCAGTTACTCACCGGGTCAATCGCACTTC
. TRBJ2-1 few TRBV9 CASSVGIGSYNEQFF TGTGCCAGCAGCGTCGGGATAGGCTCCTACAATGAGCAGTTCTTC
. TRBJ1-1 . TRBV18 CASSQSTNTEAFF TGTGCCAGCTCCCAGTCCACGAACACTGAAGCTTTCTTT
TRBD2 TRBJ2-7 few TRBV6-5 CATGREGTYEQYF TGTGCCACCGGCCGGGAGGGGACCTACGAGCAGTACTTC
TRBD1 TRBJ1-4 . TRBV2 CASSAIQGDGGKLFF TGTGCCAGCAGTGCAATACAGGGGGATGGCGGAAAACTGTTTTTT
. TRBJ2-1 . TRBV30 CAWGVANNEQFF TGTGCCTGGGGGGTGGCAAACAATGAGCAGTTCTTC
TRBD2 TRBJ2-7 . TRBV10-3 CAISEDRRPSGDETYYYEQYF TGTGCCATCAGTGAAGACAGAAGACCGAGCGGGGACGAAACATACTATTACGAGCAGTACTTC
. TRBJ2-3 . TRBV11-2 CASSLSQGADTQYF TGTGCCAGCAGCTTATCGCAGGGCGCAGATACGCAGTATTTT
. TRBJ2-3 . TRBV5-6 CASSSLTDTQYF TGTGCCAGCAGCTCCCTCACAGATACGCAGTATTTT
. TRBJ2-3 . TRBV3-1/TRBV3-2 CASSQGGLRVTQYF TGTGCCAGCAGCCAAGGGGGACTCCGGGTTACGCAGTATTTT